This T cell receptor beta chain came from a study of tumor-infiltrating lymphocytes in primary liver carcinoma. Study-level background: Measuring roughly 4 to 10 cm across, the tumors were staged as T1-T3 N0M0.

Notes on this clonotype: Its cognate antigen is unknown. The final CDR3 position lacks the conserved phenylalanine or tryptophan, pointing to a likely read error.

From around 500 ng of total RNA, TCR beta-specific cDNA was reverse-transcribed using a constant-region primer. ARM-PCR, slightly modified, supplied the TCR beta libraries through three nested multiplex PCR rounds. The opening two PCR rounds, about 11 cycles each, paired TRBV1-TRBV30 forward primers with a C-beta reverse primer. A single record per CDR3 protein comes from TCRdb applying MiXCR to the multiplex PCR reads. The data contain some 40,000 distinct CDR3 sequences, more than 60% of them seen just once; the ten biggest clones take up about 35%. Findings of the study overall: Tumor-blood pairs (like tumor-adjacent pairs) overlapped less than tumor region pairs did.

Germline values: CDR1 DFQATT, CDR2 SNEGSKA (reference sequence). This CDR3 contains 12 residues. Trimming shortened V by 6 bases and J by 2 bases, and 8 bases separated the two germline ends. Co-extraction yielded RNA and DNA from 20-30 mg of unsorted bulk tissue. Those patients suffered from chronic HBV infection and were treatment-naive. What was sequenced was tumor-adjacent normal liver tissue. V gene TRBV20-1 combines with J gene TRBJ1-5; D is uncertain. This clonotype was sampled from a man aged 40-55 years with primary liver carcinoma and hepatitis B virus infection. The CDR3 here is CSAEVGNQPQHI. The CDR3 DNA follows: TGCAGTGCCGAGGTGGGCAATCAGCCCCAGCATATT.